This T cell receptor beta chain was recovered during a study of cytomegalovirus exposure and HLA in healthy donors. Findings of the study overall: Per a prior analysis, the majority of TCR beta V segments were productive roughly 90% or roughly 30% of the time. Among TCR beta chains, those listed as cytomegalovirus-associated numbered around 180. Donors were assumed by presence/absence analyses to have roughly uniform sequencing depth. Several of the most significant clusters were apparently associated with common viral pathogens in a later analysis.

Primers: 60 Vbeta forward and 13 Jbeta reverse. Clones were read by immunoSEQ multiplex PCR, and TCRdb kept only the in-frame ones, dropping some. The sample lists around 150,000 clones; 77% were seen once. Points on this clone: The antigen is undetermined.

The clonotype was recovered from a man aged 45-65 years in good health and CMV-seropositive. The source material was PBMCs.

The CDR3 is CASSIVINGVTETQYF. The CDR3 coding sequence is TGTGCCAGCAGCATAGTGATTAACGGGGTGACGGAGACCCAGTACTTC. J is TRBJ2-5 and V is TRBV2; D is possibly TRBD2 (5 bases). Germline lookup yields CDR1 SNHLY and CDR2 FYNNEI. V gave up 6 bases and J gave up 5 bases, with 22 bases separating them. The CDR3 spans 16 residues.